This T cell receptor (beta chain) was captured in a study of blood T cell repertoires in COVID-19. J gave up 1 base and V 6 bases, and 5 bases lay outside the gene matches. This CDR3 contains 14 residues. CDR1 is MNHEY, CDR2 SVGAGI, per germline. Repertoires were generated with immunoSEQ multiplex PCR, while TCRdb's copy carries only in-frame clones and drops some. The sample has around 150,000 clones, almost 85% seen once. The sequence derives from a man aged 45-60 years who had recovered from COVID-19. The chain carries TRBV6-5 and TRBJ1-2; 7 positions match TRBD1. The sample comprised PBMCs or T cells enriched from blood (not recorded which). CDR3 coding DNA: TGTGCCAGCAGGAGCAGGGGGATTAACTATGGCTACACCTTC. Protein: CASRSRGINYGYTF.